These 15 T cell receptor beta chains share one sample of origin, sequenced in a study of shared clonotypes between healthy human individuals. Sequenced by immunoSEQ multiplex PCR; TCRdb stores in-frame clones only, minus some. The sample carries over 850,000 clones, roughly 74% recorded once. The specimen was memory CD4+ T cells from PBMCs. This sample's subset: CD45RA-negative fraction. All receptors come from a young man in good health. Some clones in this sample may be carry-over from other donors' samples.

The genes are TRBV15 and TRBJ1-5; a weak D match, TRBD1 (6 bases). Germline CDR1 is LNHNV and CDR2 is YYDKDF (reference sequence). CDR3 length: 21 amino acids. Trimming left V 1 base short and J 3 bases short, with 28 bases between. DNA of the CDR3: TGTGCCACCAGCAGAGCTAATAATCCGGACAGTTGGCGCGCCCTCAATCAGCCCCAGCATTTT. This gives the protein CATSRANNPDSWRALNQPQHF.

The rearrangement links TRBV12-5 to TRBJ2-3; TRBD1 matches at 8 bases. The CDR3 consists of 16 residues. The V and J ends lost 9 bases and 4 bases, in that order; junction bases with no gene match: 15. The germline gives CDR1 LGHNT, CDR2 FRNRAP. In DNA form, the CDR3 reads TGTGCTAGCTGTTTCGATCAGGGGGCAACGGCAGATACGCAGTATTTT. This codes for CASCFDQGATADTQYF.

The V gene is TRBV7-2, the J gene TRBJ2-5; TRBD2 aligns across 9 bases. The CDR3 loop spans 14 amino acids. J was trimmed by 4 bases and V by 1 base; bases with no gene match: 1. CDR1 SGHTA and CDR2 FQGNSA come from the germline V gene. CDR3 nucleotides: TGTGCCAGCAGCTTAGGACTAGCGGCAGAGACCCAGTACTTC. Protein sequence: CASSLGLAAETQYF.

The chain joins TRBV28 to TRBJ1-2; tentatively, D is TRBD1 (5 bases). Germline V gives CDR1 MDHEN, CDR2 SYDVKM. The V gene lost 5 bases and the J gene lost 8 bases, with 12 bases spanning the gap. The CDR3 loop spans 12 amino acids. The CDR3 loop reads CASSRQFLGYTF. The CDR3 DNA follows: TGTGCCAGCAGTAGACAGTTCCTAGGCTACACCTTC.

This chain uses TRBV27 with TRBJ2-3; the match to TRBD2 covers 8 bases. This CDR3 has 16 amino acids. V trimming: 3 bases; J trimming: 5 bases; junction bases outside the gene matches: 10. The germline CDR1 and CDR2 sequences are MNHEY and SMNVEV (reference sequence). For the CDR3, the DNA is TGTGCCAGCAGTTTGAAGACTAGCGCTAAGGGAGATACGCAGTATTTT. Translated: CASSLKTSAKGDTQYF.

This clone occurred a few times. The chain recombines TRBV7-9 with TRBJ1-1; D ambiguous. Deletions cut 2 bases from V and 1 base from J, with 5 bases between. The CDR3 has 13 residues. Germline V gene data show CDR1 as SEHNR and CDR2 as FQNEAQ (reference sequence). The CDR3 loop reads CASSLYQNTEAFF. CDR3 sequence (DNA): TGTGCCAGCAGCTTATACCAGAACACTGAAGCTTTCTTT.

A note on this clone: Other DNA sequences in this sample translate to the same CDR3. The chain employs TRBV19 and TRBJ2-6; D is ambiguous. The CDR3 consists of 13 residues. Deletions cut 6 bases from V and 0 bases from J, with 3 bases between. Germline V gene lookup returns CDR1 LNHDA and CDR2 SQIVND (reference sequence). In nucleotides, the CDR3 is TGTGCCAGTAGCCTCTCTGGGGCCAACGTCCTGACTTTC. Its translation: CASSLSGANVLTF. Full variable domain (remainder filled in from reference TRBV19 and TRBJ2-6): DGGITQSPKYLFRKEGQNVTLSCEQNLNHDAMYWYRQDPGQGLRLIYYSQIVNDFQKGDIAEGYSVSREKKESFPLTVTSAQKNPTAFYLCASSLSGANVLTFGAGSRLTVL.

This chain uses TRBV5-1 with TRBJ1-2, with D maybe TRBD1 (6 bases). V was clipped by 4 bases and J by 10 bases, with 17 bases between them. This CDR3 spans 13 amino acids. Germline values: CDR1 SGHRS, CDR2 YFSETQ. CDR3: CASSRRGRDDYTF. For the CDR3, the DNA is TGCGCCAGCAGCCGCAGGGGCCGGGACGACTACACCTTC.

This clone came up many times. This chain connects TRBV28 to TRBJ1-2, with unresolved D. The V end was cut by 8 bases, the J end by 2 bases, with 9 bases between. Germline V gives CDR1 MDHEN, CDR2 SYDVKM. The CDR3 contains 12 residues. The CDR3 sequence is CASLRWNYGYTF. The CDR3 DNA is TGTGCCAGCCTACGATGGAACTATGGCTACACCTTC.

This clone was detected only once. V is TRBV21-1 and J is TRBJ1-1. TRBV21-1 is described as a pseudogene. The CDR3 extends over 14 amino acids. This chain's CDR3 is CASSKDGLATEAFF. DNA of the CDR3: TGTGCCAGCAGCAAAGACGGATTAGCCACTGAAGCTTTCTTT.

The CDR3 coding sequence is TGTGCCACCAGCAGAGGCCGGATCGAAGGACAAGGCTACACCTTC. Translated, it gives CATSRGRIEGQGYTF. The chain joins TRBV15 to TRBJ1-2; D is possibly TRBD1 (5 bases). This CDR3 spans 15 amino acids. The germline V and J ends were trimmed by 1 base and 8 bases, with 17 bases remaining between them. The germline V gene encodes CDR1 LNHNV and CDR2 YYDKDF (reference sequence).

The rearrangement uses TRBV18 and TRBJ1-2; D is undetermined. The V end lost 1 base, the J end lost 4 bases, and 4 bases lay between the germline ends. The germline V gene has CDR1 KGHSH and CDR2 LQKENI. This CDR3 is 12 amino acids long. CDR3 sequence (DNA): TGTGCCAGCTCACCACAGGGCTATGGCTACACCTTC. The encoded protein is CASSPQGYGYTF.

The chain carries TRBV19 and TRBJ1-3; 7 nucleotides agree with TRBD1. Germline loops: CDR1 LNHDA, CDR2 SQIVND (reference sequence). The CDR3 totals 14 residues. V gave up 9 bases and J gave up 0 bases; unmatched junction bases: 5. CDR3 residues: CASRQGYSGNTIYF. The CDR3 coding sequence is TGTGCCAGCCGACAGGGCTACTCTGGAAACACCATATATTTT.

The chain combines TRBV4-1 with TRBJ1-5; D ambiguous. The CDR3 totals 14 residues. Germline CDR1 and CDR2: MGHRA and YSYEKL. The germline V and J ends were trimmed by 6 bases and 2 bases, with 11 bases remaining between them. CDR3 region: CASRARWGNQPQHF. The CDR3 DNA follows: TGCGCCAGCAGAGCACGATGGGGCAATCAGCCCCAGCATTTT.

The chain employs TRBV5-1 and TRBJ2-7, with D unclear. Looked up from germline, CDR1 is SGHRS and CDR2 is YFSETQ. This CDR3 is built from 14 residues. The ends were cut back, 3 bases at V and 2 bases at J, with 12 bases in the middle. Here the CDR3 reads CASSSLTEAYEQYF. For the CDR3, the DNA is TGCGCCAGCAGCTCTTTGACGGAAGCCTACGAGCAGTACTTC.